These T cell receptor beta chains were read from a single sample in a study of regulatory T cells in long-lasting Graves disease. One entry per CDR3 protein, called by TCRdb with MiXCR from the multiplex PCR reads. The sample shows around 500,000 distinct CDR3 sequences, about 13% of them seen only once. These data also formed part of another study, on T cells in Graves' hyperthyroidism and ophthalmopathy.

This specimen consisted of peripheral blood mononuclear cells (PBMCs), obtained at new diagnosis, from a patient treated with antithyroid drugs. All receptors derive from a man aged 25-40 years with Graves disease. Both conserved end residues are part of each CDR3. The order of the fields is V gene, clone size, J gene, D gene, CDR3 protein, CDR3 DNA. A D gene is named only where the DNA matches it firmly. The size entry is marked missing in some rows and otherwise reads once, few, many or a size class.

TRBV27	NA	TRBJ2-7	TRBD2	CASSLGGTTGEQYF	TGTGCCAGCAGTTTGGGGGGGACCACGGGCGAGCAGTACTTC
TRBV20-1	few	TRBJ1-4	NA	CSARPGLDPNEKLFF	TGCAGTGCTAGGCCGGGACTCGACCCTAATGAAAAACTGTTTTTT
TRBV7-8	many	TRBJ2-2	TRBD2	CASSPGASGAKGELFF	TGTGCCAGCAGCCCTGGAGCTAGCGGGGCTAAAGGGGAGCTGTTTTTT
TRBV18	NA	TRBJ2-1	NA	CASSPGTTDNEQFF	TGTGCCAGCTCACCCGGGACAACCGACAATGAGCAGTTCTTC
TRBV12-3/TRBV12-4	NA	TRBJ2-7	TRBD2	CASRLAGGYYEQYF	TGTGCCAGCAGACTAGCGGGAGGTTATTACGAGCAGTACTTC
TRBV20-1	many	TRBJ2-7	NA	CSAIGPGVEQYF	TGCAGTGCTATCGGCCCGGGGGTCGAGCAGTACTTC
TRBV6-1	many	TRBJ1-2	TRBD1	CASRIPGQGVYGYTF	TGTGCCAGCAGAATACCGGGACAGGGGGTTTATGGCTACACCTTC
TRBV5-1	many	TRBJ2-7	NA	CASTRRVGVEEQYF	TGCGCCAGCACGAGGAGAGTGGGGGTTGAGGAGCAGTACTTC
TRBV29-1	many	TRBJ2-7	TRBD2	CSVGASGYEQYF	TGCAGCGTTGGGGCTAGCGGCTACGAGCAGTACTTC
TRBV20-1	few	TRBJ1-3	NA	CSANWGSGNTIYF	TGCAGTGCTAACTGGGGCTCTGGAAACACCATATATTTT
TRBV11-2	NA	TRBJ2-3	TRBD2	CASSLVVAGADTQYF	TGTGCCAGCAGCTTAGTCGTAGCGGGAGCAGATACGCAGTATTTT
TRBV27	many	TRBJ1-1	TRBD1	CASSLIGTGGGVAEAFF	TGTGCCAGCAGTTTAATCGGGACAGGGGGGGGTGTCGCTGAAGCTTTCTTT
TRBV7-8	NA	TRBJ2-6	NA	CASSLASWAGANVLTF	TGTGCCAGCAGCTTAGCATCTTGGGCTGGGGCCAACGTCCTGACTTTC
TRBV5-5	few	TRBJ2-7	NA	CASSEMARGESEQYF	TGTGCCAGCAGCGAAATGGCCAGGGGGGAAAGCGAGCAGTACTTC
TRBV2	many	TRBJ1-1	NA	CASTKPGGVMNTEAFF	TGTGCCAGCACCAAACCGGGGGGGGTCATGAACACTGAAGCTTTCTTT
TRBV24-1	many	TRBJ2-2	NA	CATGPTLNTGELFF	TGTGCCACCGGACCGACTCTGAACACCGGGGAGCTGTTTTTT
TRBV3-1	few	TRBJ2-7	NA	CASSQAVTGQAYEQYF	TGTGCCAGCAGCCAAGCGGTGACGGGCCAAGCCTACGAGCAGTACTTC
TRBV29-1	many	TRBJ1-1	NA	CSVESGNTEAFF	TGCAGCGTTGAATCAGGGAACACTGAAGCTTTCTTT
TRBV3-1	few	TRBJ2-7	TRBD2	CASSLKGTSHEQYF	TGTGCCAGCAGCCTAAAGGGGACTAGCCACGAGCAGTACTTC
TRBV18	many	TRBJ2-4	TRBD1	CASSPMDRVGNIQYF	TGTGCCAGCTCACCCATGGACAGGGTCGGAAACATTCAGTACTTC
TRBV12-3/TRBV12-4	many	TRBJ1-1	NA	CASSLFGRTYSAEAFF	TGTGCCAGCAGTTTGTTTGGGAGAACGTACAGTGCTGAAGCTTTCTTT
TRBV9	NA	TRBJ2-2	NA	CASSPTQGVDSRELFF	TGTGCCAGCAGCCCAACACAGGGAGTCGATAGTAGGGAGCTGTTTTTT
TRBV12-3/TRBV12-4	many	TRBJ1-4	NA	CASSSPRRREKLFF	TGTGCCAGCAGCTCACCACGGAGGCGGGAAAAACTGTTTTTT
TRBV27	once	TRBJ2-3	TRBD1	CASSSLRDRVTDTQYF	TGTGCCAGCAGTTCCCTAAGGGACAGGGTAACAGATACGCAGTATTTT
TRBV5-1	many	TRBJ2-3	TRBD2	CASSLGKAGVFADTQYF	TGCGCCAGCAGCTTGGGTAAGGCGGGAGTCTTCGCAGATACGCAGTATTTT
TRBV12-3/TRBV12-4	many	TRBJ2-2	NA	CASSFPTGELFF	TGTGCCAGCAGCTTTCCCACCGGGGAGCTGTTTTTT
TRBV28	many	TRBJ1-2	NA	CASSTRGTDGYTF	TGTGCCAGCAGTACCCGGGGGACTGATGGCTACACCTTC
TRBV20-1	few	TRBJ2-3	NA	CSARDGGGYTDTQYF	TGCAGTGCTAGAGATGGGGGAGGATACACAGATACGCAGTATTTT
TRBV27	NA	TRBJ2-1	TRBD1	CASSDLGTGTNEQFF	TGTGCCAGCAGTGACCTCGGGACAGGGACGAATGAGCAGTTCTTC
TRBV27	NA	TRBJ2-5	NA	CASSLRLLEKTQYF	TGTGCCAGCAGTTTGAGGCTGCTAGAGAAGACCCAGTACTTC
TRBV12-3/TRBV12-4	many	TRBJ2-5	TRBD1	CASSLGGGQGAQETQYF	TGTGCCAGCAGTTTAGGGGGAGGACAGGGGGCCCAAGAGACCCAGTACTTC
TRBV18	NA	TRBJ2-6	NA	CASSPGRKGPGANVLTF	TGTGCCAGCTCACCCGGACGAAAGGGGCCTGGGGCCAACGTCCTGACTTTC
TRBV7-2	many	TRBJ1-1	NA	CASSLATLWGTEAFF	TGTGCCAGCAGCTTAGCGACTTTATGGGGGACTGAAGCTTTCTTT
TRBV7-2	many	TRBJ2-1	NA	CASRVTGPTEQFF	TGTGCCAGCAGGGTAACTGGGCCCACCGAGCAGTTCTTC
TRBV20-1	NA	TRBJ2-7	NA	CSARPPQGLGYEQYF	TGCAGTGCTAGACCACCTCAGGGTCTAGGCTACGAGCAGTACTTC
TRBV5-1	many	TRBJ1-2	TRBD1	CASSFGDRSLNYGYTF	TGCGCCAGCAGCTTCGGGGACAGGAGCTTAAACTATGGCTACACCTTC
TRBV29-1	many	TRBJ2-4	NA	CSDPRSGNNIQYF	TGCAGCGATCCGAGGTCCGGTAACAACATTCAGTACTTC
TRBV20-1	many	TRBJ1-1	TRBD1	CSAVSRDRSGEAFF	TGCAGTGCTGTTTCCCGGGACAGGTCCGGGGAAGCTTTCTTT
TRBV20-1	few	TRBJ1-5	NA	CSARDPAPDRINQPQHF	TGCAGTGCTAGAGACCCCGCCCCCGACAGAATAAATCAGCCCCAGCATTTT
TRBV27	many	TRBJ1-1	NA	CASKRGTVNTEAFF	TGTGCCAGTAAGAGGGGGACCGTGAACACTGAAGCTTTCTTT
TRBV6-5	many	TRBJ1-2	NA	CASSYRSGYGYTF	TGTGCCAGCAGTTACCGCTCGGGATATGGCTACACCTTC
TRBV20-1	many	TRBJ2-3	TRBD2	CRWTSGTSDTQYF	TGCAGGTGGACTAGCGGGACCTCAGATACGCAGTATTTT
TRBV20-1	many	TRBJ2-4	TRBD2	CSARAGGKNIQYF	TGCAGTGCTAGAGCGGGGGGGAAAAACATTCAGTACTTC
TRBV7-3	few	TRBJ2-7	TRBD2	CASSEEREGGQYF	TGTGCCAGCAGCGAGGAGCGGGAGGGCGGGCAGTACTTC
TRBV6-5	many	TRBJ2-3	TRBD2	CASSYLGWGLAGATDTQYF	TGTGCCAGCAGTTACTTAGGCTGGGGACTAGCGGGAGCTACAGATACGCAGTATTTT
TRBV29-1	many	TRBJ1-2	NA	CSVPLQGTSNYGYTF	TGCAGCGTACCCCTACAGGGCACCTCTAACTATGGCTACACCTTC
TRBV11-2	few	TRBJ2-6	TRBD2	CASRELAGGPNGANVLTF	TGTGCCAGCAGGGAACTAGCGGGAGGGCCAAATGGGGCCAACGTCCTGACTTTC
TRBV29-1	once	TRBJ2-7	NA	CSVEEVEGVLYLPSKQYF	TGCAGCGTTGAAGAAGTGGAGGGGGTCCTCTACCTCCCCTCCAAGCAGTACTTC
TRBV4-2	NA	TRBJ2-3	TRBD2	CASSRSYGTSGSWSDTQYF	TGTGCCAGCAGCCGAAGTTACGGGACTAGCGGGAGTTGGTCAGATACGCAGTATTTT
TRBV19	NA	TRBJ2-1	TRBD2	CASSIIPSGNSYNEQLF	TGTGCCAGTAGTATCATTCCGAGCGGGAATTCCTACAATGAGCAGCTCTTC
TRBV29-1	NA	TRBJ2-3	NA	CGVGAGRTSTDTQYF	TGCGGCGTGGGGGCGGGCCGGACCAGCACAGATACGCAGTATTTT
TRBV19	once	TRBJ2-1	NA	CASSIVAELTHNEQFF	TGTGCCAGTAGTATAGTGGCGGAGTTAACCCACAATGAGCAGTTCTTC
TRBV6-1	NA	TRBJ1-2	NA	CASSPAVRNYGYTF	TGTGCCAGCAGCCCTGCGGTTAGAAACTATGGCTACACCTTC
TRBV6-2/TRBV6-3	many	TRBJ1-2	NA	CASSAVPAGGYTF	TGTGCCAGCAGTGCCGTCCCGGCAGGGGGCTACACCTTC
TRBV5-4	few	TRBJ1-2	NA	CASSLGGIYTNGYTF	TGTGCCAGCAGCTTGGGAGGGATTTATACGAATGGCTACACCTTC